The clone carrying this T cell receptor (beta chain) was seen a single time. Its antigen is undetermined. This specimen belongs to a study of T cell responses to AZD1222 COVID-19 vaccine. Overall study findings and caveats: Possibly, clonal diversity was underestimated; donors were largely white British and included more females. There were vaccine-associated CD4 TCRs across spike, dominant at 160-218 and 743-854.

Deletions cut 5 bases from V and 1 base from J, with 12 bases between. From germline, CDR1 is MNHNY and CDR2 SVGAGI (reference sequence). This CDR3 is 15 amino acids long. Profiled with immunoSEQ multiplex PCR; TCRdb holds only in-frame clones, not every one. The top ten hold more than 0.4% of the sample, which has roughly 180,000 clones, 80% to 90% seen once. The sequencing used peripheral blood, collected on day 0 of AZD1222 vaccination. The TCR sequence derives from an adult in good health. The rearrangement links TRBV6-6 to TRBJ2-1; D perhaps matches TRBD1 (5 bases). CDR3 protein: CASSPVGESYNEQFF. DNA of the CDR3: TGTGCCAGCAGTCCGGTAGGGGAATCCTACAATGAGCAGTTCTTC.